This T cell receptor (beta chain) was sequenced for a study of cytomegalovirus exposure and HLA in healthy donors. Regarding the study as a whole: Reports indicate that TCR beta sequences accurately predicted the HLA-A and HLA-B alleles of most subjects.

The CDR3 spans 16 residues. CDR1 MDHEN and CDR2 SYDVKM come from the germline V gene. Trimming cost V 4 bases and J 2 bases; bases outside gene matches: 7. This clone was recorded once. As yet, its antigen is unknown. In the PCR, 60 Vbeta and 13 Jbeta primers were used. Sequenced by immunoSEQ multiplex PCR; TCRdb stores in-frame clones only, minus some. The table records 100,000 to 150,000 clones, less than 80% of them present only once. Every donor was a healthy person donating bone marrow. This chain links TRBV28 with TRBJ2-2; 7 bases are a match to TRBD1. The source material was PBMCs. This clonotype was obtained from a woman between 45 and 65 years old in good health and CMV-seronegative. The CDR3 nucleotides read TGTGCCAGCAGTTATCCCGGGACAGCAAACACCGGGGAGCTGTTTTTT. Translated, it gives CASSYPGTANTGELFF.